Listed here are 15 T cell receptor beta chains from one sample, sequenced in a study of blood T cells in healthy people across ages. The use of a sample-barcoded 5' primer and a J-beta primer mix characterized a second PCR of 7 to 11 cycles. Each CDR3 protein gets one entry after TCRdb re-called the 5' RACE reads with MiXCR. Found here are 980,000 or so distinct CDR3 sequences, around 48% of them singletons; the top ten hold 13%. Sequenced sample: blood. These receptors were collected from a man aged 30-40 years in good health.

This clonotype was seen a few times. The gene calls are TRBV20-1 and TRBJ1-5, with D possibly TRBD1 on 5 matching bases. Germline V gene sequence: CDR1 DFQATT, CDR2 SNEGSKA (reference sequence). The length of the CDR3 is 13 residues. Trimming removed 3 bases from V and 4 bases from J, with 10 bases in between. CDR3 protein: CSASLGVNQPQHF. CDR3 sequence (DNA): TGCAGTGCTAGTTTGGGGGTGAATCAGCCCCAGCATTTT.

This clonotype was counted a few times. This rearrangement joins TRBV10-3 to TRBJ2-5; D possibly corresponds to TRBD1 (5 bases). The germline gives CDR1 ENHRY, CDR2 SYGVKD. This CDR3 has 12 amino acids. The V gene lost 3 bases and the J gene lost 5 bases, with 7 bases spanning the gap. CDR3: CAISDRAETQYF. The CDR3 region has the DNA TGTGCCATCAGTGACAGGGCTGAGACCCAGTACTTC.

This clonotype has just a few counts. The chain carries TRBV7-9 and TRBJ2-5; TRBD1 or TRBD2 may be the D gene (5 bases each). The CDR3 has 15 amino acids. Germline CDR1 is SEHNR and CDR2 is FQNEAQ (reference sequence). Trimming removed 4 bases from V and 1 base from J, with 13 bases in between. Here the CDR3 DNA reads TGTGCCAGCAGCTCGCTTCAGGGAGTCCAAGAGACCCAGTACTTC. This translates into CASSSLQGVQETQYF.

The V and J genes are TRBV3-1 and TRBJ1-1, with TRBD1 identical over 8 bases. After removal of 0 bases from V and 5 bases from J, the junction contained 8 bases not matched to a gene. Germline V gives CDR1 LGHDT, CDR2 YNNKEL (reference sequence). CDR3 length: 16 residues. CDR3 sequence: CASSQDIGQGATEAFF. CDR3 DNA sequence: TGTGCCAGCAGCCAAGATATCGGACAGGGAGCGACTGAAGCTTTCTTT.

Turning to this clonotype: Likely a read error: the CDR3 ends without its conserved phenylalanine or tryptophan. This chain connects TRBV28 to TRBJ1-2; D gene unclear. Germline values: CDR1 MDHEN, CDR2 SYDVKM. The V end lost 3 bases, the J end lost 4 bases, and 6 bases lay between the germline ends. This CDR3 region has 12 residues. In DNA, the CDR3 is TGTGCCAGCAGTTTGGGTGGCTATGGCTACACCTTA. Translating gives CASSLGGYGYTL.

This clonotype was counted only a few times. This sequence joins TRBV29-1 and TRBJ1-3; D possibly corresponds to TRBD1 (6 bases). This CDR3 has 14 amino acids. V lost 7 bases and J 4 bases, leaving 17 bases between the germline ends. CDR1 and CDR2 from the germline V gene are SQVTM and ANQGSEA. The CDR3 bases are TGCAGCGCTGAGTTTAGGGGGACGGGAAACACCATATATTTT. It encodes CSAEFRGTGNTIYF. Full variable domain (rest looked up from reference TRBV29-1 and TRBJ1-3): SAVISQKPSRDICQRGTSLTIQCQVDSQVTMMFWYRQQPGQSLTLIATANQGSEATYESGFVIDKFPISRPNLTFSTLTVSNMSPEDSSIYLCSAEFRGTGNTIYFGEGSWLTVV.

This chain joins TRBV6-2 or TRBV6-3 and TRBJ2-7, with 11 positions matching TRBD1. In germline, CDR1 is MNHEY, CDR2 SVGEGT. The CDR3 has 16 residues. The J segment lost 2 bases and the V segment lost 6 bases, leaving 9 bases of the junction unmatched. The CDR3 bases are TGTGCCAGCAGGGAGGAACCGGGACAGGGGGCCTACGAGCAGTACTTC. Translating it yields CASREEPGQGAYEQYF.

This rearrangement joins TRBV12-3 or TRBV12-4 to TRBJ2-3, with D possibly TRBD1 on 5 matching bases. The CDR3 runs to 14 residues. Trimming left V 2 bases short and J 4 bases short, with 10 bases between. CDR3 in amino acids: CASSLQGLADTQYF. The CDR3 DNA sequence: TGTGCCAGCAGTTTACAGGGTCTGGCAGATACGCAGTATTTT.

The V call is TRBV5-6, the J call TRBJ1-4; D is unresolved. This CDR3 is 15 amino acids long. Germline CDR1 is SGHDT and CDR2 is YYEEEE. Trimming removed 4 bases from V and 0 bases from J, with 10 bases in between. CDR3 nucleotides: TGTGCCAGCAGCCCCCAGTGGTCAACTAATGAAAAACTGTTTTTT. Translation: CASSPQWSTNEKLFF.

V gene TRBV20-1 combines with J gene TRBJ2-4; no definite D call. CDR1 is DFQATT, CDR2 SNEGSKA, per germline (reference sequence). V shed 3 bases and J shed 0 bases, with 12 bases lying between them. The CDR3 has 15 amino acids. The CDR3 nucleotides read TGCAGTGCTAGTCCCCCGACTGTAGCCAAAAACATTCAGTACTTC. It encodes CSASPPTVAKNIQYF.

This clonotype was seen a handful of times. The chain employs TRBV20-1 and TRBJ2-3; TRBD2 aligns across 8 bases. The CDR3 runs to 12 residues. V lost 3 bases to trimming and J lost 12 bases; unmatched junction nucleotides: 8. CDR1 is DFQATT, CDR2 SNEGSKA, per germline (reference sequence). CDR3: CSASETSGRQYF. The CDR3 bases are TGCAGTGCTAGCGAAACTAGCGGCAGACAGTATTTT.

The V gene is TRBV15, the J gene TRBJ2-4, with D unresolved. The CDR3 is made up of 13 amino acids. Germline-derived CDR1 and CDR2 are LNHNV and YYDKDF (reference sequence). Trimming stripped 0 bases from V and 6 bases from J, with 6 bases between. This chain's CDR3 is CATSRDRGNIQYF. In DNA form, the CDR3 reads TGTGCCACCAGCAGAGATAGAGGAAACATTCAGTACTTC.

This clonotype was seen more than once but under ten times. DNA of the CDR3: TGTGCCAGCAGCCAAGAACCCCGGGGCTATGGCTACACCTTC. This translates into CASSQEPRGYGYTF. The rearrangement joins TRBV3-1 to TRBJ1-2; D uncertain. The germline V gene has CDR1 LGHDT and CDR2 YNNKEL (reference sequence). This CDR3 is built from 14 residues. Trimming removed 0 bases from V and 4 bases from J, with 9 bases in between.

The gene calls are TRBV7-2 and TRBJ2-1, with unresolved D. V was pared by 1 base and J by 8 bases, with 9 bases between. Germline CDR1 is SGHTA and CDR2 is FQGNSA. This CDR3 region has 13 residues. The CDR3, as DNA: TGTGCCAGCAGCTTAGTTGGCGGCGATGAGCAGTTCTTC. The encoded protein is CASSLVGGDEQFF.

This clonotype has a handful of counts. At one end, the junction sequence differs from germline, possibly due to a read error. V and J are TRBV4-1 and TRBJ1-1; 9 nucleotides align to TRBD1. The germline V gene encodes CDR1 MGHRA and CDR2 YSYEKL. This CDR3 region has 15 residues. The CDR3 sequence is CACSPRQGVNTEAFF. Here the CDR3 DNA reads TGCGCCTGCAGCCCGAGACAGGGGGTGAACACTGAAGCTTTCTTT.